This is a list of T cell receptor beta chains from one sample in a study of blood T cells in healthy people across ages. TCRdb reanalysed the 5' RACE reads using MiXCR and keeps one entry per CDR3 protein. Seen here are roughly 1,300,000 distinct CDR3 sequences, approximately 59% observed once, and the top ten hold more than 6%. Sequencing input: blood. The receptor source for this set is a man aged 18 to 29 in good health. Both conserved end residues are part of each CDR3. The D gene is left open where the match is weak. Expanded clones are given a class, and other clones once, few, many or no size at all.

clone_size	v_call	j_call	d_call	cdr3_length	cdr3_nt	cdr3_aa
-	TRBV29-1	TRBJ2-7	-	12	TGCAGCGTTGGCACCCTAGGGGGCGAGCAGTACTTC	CSVGTLGGEQYF
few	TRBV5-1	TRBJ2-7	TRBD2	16	TGCGCCAGCAGCCTCCGGGGACTAGCTATTTCCTACGAGCAGTACTTC	CASSLRGLAISYEQYF
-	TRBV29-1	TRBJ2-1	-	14	TGCAGCGTTGAGGAGTGGGAGTTGTACAATGAGCAGTTCTTC	CSVEEWELYNEQFF
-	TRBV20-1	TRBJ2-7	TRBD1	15	TGCAGTGCTACCCAGGGGGCAGGGGGGATTAGTGAGCAGTACTTC	CSATQGAGGISEQYF
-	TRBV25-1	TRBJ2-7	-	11	TGTGCCAGCAGTGCCATCTACGAGCAGTACTTC	CASSAIYEQYF
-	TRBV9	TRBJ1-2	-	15	TGTGCCAGCAGCGTAGGGACAGACACTAACTATGGCTACACCTTC	CASSVGTDTNYGYTF
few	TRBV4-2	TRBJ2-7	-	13	TGTGCCAGCACACCTGAGGGGTCCTACGAGCAGTACTTC	CASTPEGSYEQYF
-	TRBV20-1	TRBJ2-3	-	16	TGCAGTGCTAGCCCCCCAGGGCGGGGAGGCACAGATACGCAGTATTTT	CSASPPGRGGTDTQYF
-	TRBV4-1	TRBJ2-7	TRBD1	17	TGCGCCAGCAGCCAGCTAGAGGTGGCAGGGGGTTTCTACGAGCAGTACTTC	CASSQLEVAGGFYEQYF
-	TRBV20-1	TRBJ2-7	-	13	TGCAGTGCTAGAGATTCCAGTATGAACGAGCAGTACTTC	CSARDSSMNEQYF
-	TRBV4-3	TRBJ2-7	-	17	TGCGCCAGTAGCCTTCGGACAAGCAGCATCCTCTCCAACGAGCAGTACTTC	CASSLRTSSILSNEQYF
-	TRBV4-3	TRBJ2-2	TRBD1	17	TGCGCCAGCAGCCAAGATTTTGGGACAGTCAACACCGGGGAGCTGTTTTTT	CASSQDFGTVNTGELFF
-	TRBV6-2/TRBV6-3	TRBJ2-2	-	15	TGTGCCAGCAGCCTCGCCAGGGGATACACCGGGGAGCTGTTTTTT	CASSLARGYTGELFF
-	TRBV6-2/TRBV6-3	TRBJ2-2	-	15	TGTGCCAGCAGAGGGTTCTCGACGAACACCGGGGAGCTGTTTTTT	CASRGFSTNTGELFF
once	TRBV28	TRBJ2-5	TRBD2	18	TGTGCCAGCAGCCCAACGCGCGCGGGGGTAGCGGGAGGTCATGAGCAGTACTTC	CASSPTRAGVAGGHEQYF
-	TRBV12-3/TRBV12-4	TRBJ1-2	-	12	TGTGCCAGCATAGGGAGAACTTATGGCTACACCTTC	CASIGRTYGYTF
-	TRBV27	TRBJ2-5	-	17	TGTGCCAGCAGTTCGGGACTCTCCACGACCTTCCAAGAGACCCAGTACTTC	CASSSGLSTTFQETQYF
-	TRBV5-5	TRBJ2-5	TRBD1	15	TGTGCCAGCAGCCACCGGACAGGGAAGAAGGAGACCCAGTACTTC	CASSHRTGKKETQYF
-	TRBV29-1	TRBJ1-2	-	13	TGCAGCGTGGATACCCAGGAAGGCTATGGCTACACCTTC	CSVDTQEGYGYTF
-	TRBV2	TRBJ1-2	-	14	TGTGCCAGCAGTCTCGATCAAACTAACTATGGCTACACCTTC	CASSLDQTNYGYTF